A selection of T cell receptor beta chains follows, all from one sample in a study of OX40 agonist ivuxolimab in advanced cancers. Measured with immunoSEQ multiplex PCR; TCRdb has only the in-frame clones, and not every one. The table has around 26,000 clones, 75% to 90% seen once. Specimen: CD4+ or CD8+ T cells sorted from blood, collected in a trial of the OX40 agonist ivuxolimab. Every receptor here comes from an adult with an advanced solid tumor such as melanoma, head and neck, liver or kidney cancer. Both conserved end residues are part of each CDR3. A D gene is named only where the DNA matches it firmly. Clone size, where shown, is once, few, many, or a class for clones that have expanded.

-	-	TRBV5-6	TRBJ2-7	CASSSFVGLEQYF	TGTGCCAGCAGCTCCTTCGTAGGACTCGAGCAGTACTTC
TRBD2	-	TRBV11-2	TRBJ2-5	CASSSPREGFQETQYF	TGTGCCAGCAGCTCCCCCCGGGAGGGCTTTCAAGAGACCCAGTACTTC
-	-	TRBV29-1	TRBJ1-2	CSVEGDWFYGYTF	TGCAGCGTTGAGGGGGACTGGTTCTATGGCTACACCTTC
-	-	TRBV7-3	TRBJ2-3	CASSTDDLTDTQYF	TGTGCCAGCAGCACCGATGACCTCACAGATACGCAGTATTTT
TRBD1	few	TRBV30	TRBJ1-5	CAWSVGTGYQPQHF	TGTGCCTGGAGTGTCGGGACAGGGTATCAGCCCCAGCATTTT
-	-	TRBV27	TRBJ1-2	CASRGRGGYTF	TGTGCCAGCCGGGGGAGGGGTGGCTACACCTTC
-	once	TRBV29-1	TRBJ2-7	CSVEGVEDHEQYF	TGCAGCGTTGAGGGGGTTGAGGACCACGAGCAGTACTTC
-	-	TRBV9	TRBJ2-3	CASSRPDLGDTQYF	TGTGCCAGCAGTAGACCTGACCTAGGGGATACGCAGTATTTT
TRBD2	-	TRBV7-8	TRBJ2-7	CASSLASGWSSYEQYF	TGTGCCAGCAGCTTAGCTAGCGGGTGGAGCTCCTACGAGCAGTACTTC
-	-	TRBV7-9	TRBJ2-1	CASSLLRGIYNEQFF	TGTGCCAGCAGCTTACTTCGGGGGATCTACAATGAGCAGTTCTTC
-	-	TRBV13	TRBJ2-5	CASSLAGSVQETQYF	TGTGCCAGCAGCTTAGCGGGGTCCGTCCAAGAGACCCAGTACTTC
TRBD2	-	TRBV4-3	TRBJ2-2	CASSPDQGRGGLTGELFF	TGCGCCAGCAGCCCCGACCAAGGGCGGGGGGGCCTCACCGGGGAGCTGTTTTTT
-	once	TRBV5-8	TRBJ2-7	CASSLGSGQRNEQYF	TGTGCCAGCAGCTTGGGGTCTGGCCAAAGGAATGAGCAGTACTTC
-	-	TRBV6-5	TRBJ1-1	CASSYGVSAEAFF	TGTGCCAGCAGTTACGGGGTTAGTGCTGAAGCTTTCTTT
-	once	TRBV28	TRBJ2-7	CASSLMRGDRFYEQYF	TGTGCCAGCAGTTTAATGAGGGGGGACCGATTCTACGAGCAGTACTTC
TRBD2	-	TRBV10-1	TRBJ2-2	CASSASGGTGELFF	TGCGCCAGCTCAGCTAGCGGGGGAACCGGGGAGCTGTTTTTT
TRBD2	-	TRBV7-8	TRBJ2-3	CASSLGSGGYTDTQYF	TGTGCCAGCAGCTTAGGTAGCGGGGGTTACACAGATACGCAGTATTTT
-	-	TRBV6-5	TRBJ1-1	CASTANELNTEAFF	TGTGCCAGCACTGCCAACGAGCTGAACACTGAAGCTTTCTTT
-	-	TRBV12-5	TRBJ2-3	CASAPSWDTQYF	TGTGCTAGTGCCCCGAGCTGGGATACGCAGTATTTT
-	-	TRBV9	TRBJ1-5	CASSVGGAGQPQHF	TGTGCCAGCAGCGTAGGTGGGGCCGGCCAGCCCCAGCATTTT
-	-	TRBV5-4	TRBJ2-7	CASSLGRVGEYF	TGTGCCAGCAGCTTGGGTAGGGTCGGCGAGTACTTC
TRBD1	-	TRBV10-2	TRBJ1-1	CASGQGGTTEAFF	TGCGCCAGCGGACAGGGTGGAACCACTGAAGCTTTCTTT
-	few	TRBV11-2	TRBJ2-5	CASRPAYAGATQETQYF	TGTGCCAGCCGCCCGGCCTACGCAGGGGCCACCCAAGAGACCCAGTACTTC
-	-	TRBV7-2	TRBJ1-5	CASSLKGTPSNQPQHF	TGTGCCAGCAGCTTAAAGGGGACTCCAAGCAATCAGCCCCAGCATTTT
TRBD1	-	TRBV5-6	TRBJ1-2	CASSFGTEVDGYTF	TGTGCCAGCAGCTTTGGGACAGAAGTCGATGGCTACACCTTC
-	-	TRBV4-1	TRBJ2-7	CASSQVVAGGQYF	TGCGCCAGCAGCCAAGTGGTCGCGGGCGGGCAGTACTTC
-	-	TRBV9	TRBJ1-1	CASSVDQNTEAFF	TGTGCCAGCAGCGTTGACCAGAACACTGAAGCTTTCTTT
TRBD1	-	TRBV6-5	TRBJ2-7	CASSWGQGSYEQYF	TGTGCCAGCAGTTGGGGACAGGGGTCCTACGAGCAGTACTTC
-	-	TRBV9	TRBJ2-7	CASSVGKSSYEQYF	TGTGCCAGCAGCGTAGGAAAGAGCTCCTACGAGCAGTACTTC
-	-	TRBV9	TRBJ2-3	CATAPGMSTDTQYF	TGTGCCACTGCTCCGGGGATGAGCACAGATACGCAGTATTTT
-	-	TRBV11-2	TRBJ1-1	CASSGEQGTEAFF	TGTGCCAGCAGTGGTGAACAGGGAACTGAAGCTTTCTTT
-	-	TRBV4-1	TRBJ2-2	CASSQPGSGELFF	TGCGCCAGCAGCCAACCCGGCAGCGGGGAGCTGTTTTTT
-	-	TRBV4-2	TRBJ2-5	CASSQDWASKSETQYF	TGTGCCAGCAGCCAAGATTGGGCTAGCAAGTCCGAGACCCAGTACTTC
-	-	TRBV11-2	TRBJ1-2	CASSLEVDYTF	TGTGCCAGCAGCTTAGAAGTAGACTACACCTTC
-	large	TRBV6-5	TRBJ2-1	CASSYGSSSYNEQFF	TGTGCCAGCAGTTACGGCAGTAGCTCCTACAATGAGCAGTTCTTC
TRBD1	-	TRBV30	TRBJ1-4	CACVSGQGYEKLFF	TGTGCCTGCGTATCCGGACAGGGTTATGAAAAACTGTTTTTT
-	-	TRBV11-2	TRBJ1-1	CASSLETGLNTEAFF	TGTGCCAGCAGCTTAGAGACGGGGTTGAACACTGAAGCTTTCTTT
-	-	TRBV7-2	TRBJ2-3	CASSLVPAASTDTQYF	TGTGCCAGCAGCTTAGTTCCAGCGGCCAGCACAGATACGCAGTATTTT
TRBD2	-	TRBV6-5	TRBJ2-5	CASRPLAGGQETQYF	TGTGCCAGCAGACCCCTAGCGGGGGGTCAGGAGACCCAGTACTTC
TRBD2	-	TRBV2	TRBJ2-3	CASSDDTAGVGMDTQYF	TGTGCCAGCAGTGACGATACAGCGGGGGTTGGTATGGATACGCAGTATTTT
-	-	TRBV9	TRBJ1-1	CASSRANTEAFF	TGTGCCAGCAGCAGGGCGAACACTGAAGCTTTCTTT
TRBD2	-	TRBV7-9	TRBJ2-7	CASSLGTSGSYEQYF	TGTGCCAGCAGCTTGGGGACTAGCGGATCCTACGAGCAGTACTTC
-	-	TRBV5-8	TRBJ1-1	CATLLGVEAFF	TGTGCCACGCTGCTGGGAGTTGAAGCTTTCTTT
-	-	TRBV29-1	TRBJ1-6	CSVEDQGNPVF	TGCAGCGTTGAAGATCAGGGAAATCCGGTCTTT
-	-	TRBV10-3	TRBJ2-7	CAITVGSRYEQYF	TGTGCCATCACCGTTGGGTCCCGCTACGAGCAGTACTTC
-	-	TRBV19	TRBJ2-1	CASSPGQLEQFF	TGTGCCAGTAGTCCTGGACAATTGGAGCAGTTCTTC
TRBD1	-	TRBV28	TRBJ2-7	CASSSYGTGAWSEQYF	TGTGCCAGCAGTTCATACGGGACAGGGGCCTGGAGCGAGCAGTACTTC
-	-	TRBV6-1	TRBJ2-7	CASSPQGFEQYF	TGTGCCAGCAGCCCACAGGGATTCGAGCAGTACTTC
-	-	TRBV25-1	TRBJ2-3	CASSEYGRSAPDTQYF	TGTGCCAGCAGTGAATACGGTCGATCCGCCCCAGATACGCAGTATTTT
-	-	TRBV27	TRBJ1-1	CASSLPPGGPLNTEAFF	TGTGCCAGCAGTTTACCCCCGGGGGGACCACTGAACACTGAAGCTTTCTTT
-	-	TRBV29-1	TRBJ2-6	CSVETGGRSGANVLTF	TGCAGCGTTGAAACTGGGGGGAGGTCTGGGGCCAACGTCCTGACTTTC
-	-	TRBV6-1	TRBJ1-2	CASSELFPSGVTSNYGYTF	TGTGCCAGCAGTGAGCTTTTTCCGTCGGGGGTAACTTCTAACTATGGCTACACCTTC
TRBD1	medium-sized	TRBV9	TRBJ1-3	CASSVGTGDTIYF	TGTGCCAGCAGCGTAGGTACAGGGGACACCATATATTTT
-	-	TRBV14	TRBJ2-6	CASSPWEGAGANVLTF	TGTGCCAGCAGCCCCTGGGAGGGGGCTGGGGCCAACGTCCTGACTTTC
TRBD1	-	TRBV27	TRBJ1-2	CASSSTGGAGGYTF	TGTGCCAGCAGTTCAACAGGGGGCGCGGGTGGCTACACCTTC
-	-	TRBV10-3	TRBJ2-5	CAISEIGGQETQYF	TGTGCCATCAGTGAGATCGGGGGACAAGAGACCCAGTACTTC
-	-	TRBV19	TRBJ2-3	CASSIVAFTDTQYF	TGTGCCAGTAGTATAGTGGCTTTCACAGATACGCAGTATTTT
-	-	TRBV6-1	TRBJ1-2	CASSYGYGYTF	TGTGCCAGCAGTTATGGGTATGGCTACACCTTC